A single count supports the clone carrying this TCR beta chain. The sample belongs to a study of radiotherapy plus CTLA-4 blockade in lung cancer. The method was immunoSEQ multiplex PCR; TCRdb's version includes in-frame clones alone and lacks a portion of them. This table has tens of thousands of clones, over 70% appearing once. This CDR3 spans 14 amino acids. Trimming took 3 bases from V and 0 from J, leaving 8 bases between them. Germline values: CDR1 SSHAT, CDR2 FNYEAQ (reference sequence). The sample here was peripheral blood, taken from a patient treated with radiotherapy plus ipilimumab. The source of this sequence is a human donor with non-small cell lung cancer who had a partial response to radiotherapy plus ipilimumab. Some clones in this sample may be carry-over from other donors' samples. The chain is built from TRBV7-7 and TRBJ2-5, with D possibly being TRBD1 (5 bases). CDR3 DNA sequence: TGTGCCAGCAGCTTGGCAGGGTACCAAGAGACCCAGTACTTC. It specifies CASSLAGYQETQYF.